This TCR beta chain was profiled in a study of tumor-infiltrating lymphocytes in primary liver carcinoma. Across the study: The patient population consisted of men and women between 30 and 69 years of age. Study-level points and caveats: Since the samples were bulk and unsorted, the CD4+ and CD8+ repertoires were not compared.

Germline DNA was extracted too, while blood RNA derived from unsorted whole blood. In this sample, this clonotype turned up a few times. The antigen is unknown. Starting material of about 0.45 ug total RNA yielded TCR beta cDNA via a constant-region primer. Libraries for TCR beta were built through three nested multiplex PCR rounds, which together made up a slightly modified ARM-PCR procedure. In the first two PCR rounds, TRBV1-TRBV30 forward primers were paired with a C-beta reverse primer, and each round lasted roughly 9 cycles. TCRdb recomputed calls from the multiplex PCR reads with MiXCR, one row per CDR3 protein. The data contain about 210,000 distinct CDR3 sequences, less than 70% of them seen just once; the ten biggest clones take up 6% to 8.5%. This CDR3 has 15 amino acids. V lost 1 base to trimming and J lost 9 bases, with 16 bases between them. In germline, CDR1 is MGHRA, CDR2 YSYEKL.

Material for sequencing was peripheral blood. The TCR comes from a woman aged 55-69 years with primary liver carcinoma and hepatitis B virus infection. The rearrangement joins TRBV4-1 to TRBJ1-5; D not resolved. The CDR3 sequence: CASSQGEGSSWPQHF. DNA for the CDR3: TGCGCCAGCAGCCAAGGTGAGGGATCTAGTTGGCCCCAGCATTTT.